These 26 T cell receptor beta chains originate from one sample sequenced in a study of blood T cell repertoires in COVID-19. Profiling relied on immunoSEQ multiplex PCR, and the TCRdb table lists in-frame clones only, not all of them. The data hold approximately 150,000 clones, with approximately 87% observed a single time. Sequenced sample: peripheral blood. The source of these receptors is a woman in her seventies with acute or convalescent COVID-19.

This chain links TRBV7-9 with TRBJ1-2; unclear D gene. Trimming took 1 base from V and 8 from J, leaving 11 bases between them. The V gene's germline CDR1 is SEHNR and CDR2 FQNEAQ (reference sequence). This CDR3 is built from 13 residues. CDR3 protein: CASSLDLARGYTF. The CDR3 nucleotides are TGTGCCAGCAGCTTAGACCTAGCGAGGGGCTACACCTTC.

In the case of this clone: Additional DNA sequences in this sample encode the identical CDR3. V is TRBV12-3 or TRBV12-4 and J is TRBJ2-7; 8 positions agree with TRBD1. V lost 6 bases to trimming and J lost 3 bases; unmatched junction nucleotides: 4. The CDR3 contains 13 residues. The CDR3 spells CASRPTGDYEQYF. For the CDR3, the DNA is TGTGCCAGCAGACCGACAGGGGACTACGAGCAGTACTTC.

This sequence joins TRBV30 and TRBJ2-7, with D maybe TRBD2 (5 bases). CDR3 size: 12 residues. CDR1 is GTSNPN, CDR2 SVGIG, per germline (reference sequence). Trimming pared 3 bases from V and 5 bases from J, leaving 11 bases between. As DNA, the CDR3 is TGTGCCTGGAGGACGGGAAGGAACGAGCAGTACTTC. Translating it yields CAWRTGRNEQYF.

V gene TRBV4-3 combines with J gene TRBJ2-2; D ambiguous. Germline lookup yields CDR1 LGHNA and CDR2 YSLEER. The germline V and J ends were trimmed by 1 base and 0 bases, with 6 bases remaining between them. CDR3 length: 15 amino acids. As DNA, the CDR3 is TGCGCCAGCAGCCAAGTCCTAGCGAACACCGGGGAGCTGTTTTTT. It encodes CASSQVLANTGELFF.

This chain links TRBV9 with TRBJ2-2, with TRBD2 as a possible D gene (5 bases). This CDR3 is built from 15 residues. The germline V gene has CDR1 SGDLS and CDR2 YYNGEE. Trimming shortened V by 5 bases and J by 7 bases, and 18 bases separated the two germline ends. The DNA of the CDR3 is TGTGCCAGCAGGGGCCCCGGGAAGCAAGGCGGGGAGCTGTTTTTT. Translated: CASRGPGKQGGELFF. Full variable domain (missing parts from reference TRBV9 and TRBJ2-2): DSGVTQTPKHLITATGQRVTLRCSPRSGDLSVYWYQQSLDQGLQFLIQYYNGEERAKGNILERFSAQQFPDLHSELNLSSLELGDSALYFCASRGPGKQGGELFFGEGSRLTVL.

The chain joins TRBV27 to TRBJ1-2, with D possibly matching TRBD1 (6 bases). The CDR3 has 16 residues. Germline lookup yields CDR1 MNHEY and CDR2 SMNVEV (reference sequence). V gave up 5 bases and J gave up 4 bases, with 20 bases separating them. The CDR3 sequence: CASSTRTDAVGYGYTF. CDR3 in DNA: TGTGCCAGCAGTACCCGGACAGACGCCGTTGGCTATGGCTACACCTTC.

The chain joins TRBV15 to TRBJ2-3; 10 bases match TRBD1. The trim removed 2 bases at V and 6 bases at J, leaving 2 bases unmatched. Germline V gene data show CDR1 as LNHNV and CDR2 as YYDKDF (reference sequence). This CDR3 is 14 amino acids long. CDR3 residues: CATSRRQGADTQYF. The CDR3 nucleotides are TGTGCCACCAGCAGAAGACAGGGGGCTGATACGCAGTATTTT.

This rearrangement joins TRBV6-6 to TRBJ2-1; 8 bases fit TRBD2. Unmatched junction bases numbered 2, after V lost 6 bases and J lost 1 base. Looked up from germline, CDR1 is MNHNY and CDR2 is SVGAGI (reference sequence). The CDR3 runs 14 residues. The CDR3 is CASRLAESYNEQFF. CDR3 DNA sequence: TGTGCCAGCAGACTAGCGGAATCCTACAATGAGCAGTTCTTC.

The rearrangement joins TRBV7-6 to TRBJ1-2; maybe TRBD1 (6 bases). Trimming removed 5 bases from V and 2 bases from J, with 15 bases in between. Germline V gene data show CDR1 as SGHVS and CDR2 as FNYEAQ. The CDR3 has 15 residues. The CDR3, as DNA: TGTGCCAGCAGCCCAGGGGCCTCACCCAACTATGGCTACACCTTC. It codes for CASSPGASPNYGYTF.

The CDR3: CASSLTTSGSRSEQYF. The CDR3 bases are TGTGCCAGCAGCTTAACGACTAGCGGGAGTCGTTCCGAGCAGTACTTC. The rearrangement uses TRBV7-9 and TRBJ2-7; 12 nucleotides line up with TRBD2. V was pared by 2 bases and J by 6 bases, with 8 bases of the junction left unmatched. The CDR3 loop spans 16 amino acids. Germline V gives CDR1 SEHNR, CDR2 FQNEAQ (reference sequence).

This chain connects TRBV5-1 to TRBJ1-2; no firm D call. The germline V gene has CDR1 SGHRS and CDR2 YFSETQ. This CDR3 comprises 14 residues. V shed 0 bases and J shed 7 bases, with 13 bases lying between them. The DNA of the CDR3 is TGCGCCAGCAGCTTGGACGGGTTAGGTGGTGGCTACACCTTC. This encodes CASSLDGLGGGYTF.

Comment on this clone: The sample holds other DNA sequences that translate to the same CDR3. The rearrangement links TRBV12-3 or TRBV12-4 to TRBJ1-6; no clear D. V lost 6 bases, J lost 5 bases, and 8 bases lay in between. The CDR3 consists of 13 residues. The CDR3 DNA follows: TGTGCCAGCAGACGCACGGATAATTCACCCCTCCACTTT. It specifies CASRRTDNSPLHF.

The V gene is TRBV19, the J gene TRBJ1-5, with D hard to call. The CDR3 length is 15 residues. V shed 4 bases and J shed 0 bases, with 10 bases lying between them. In germline, CDR1 is LNHDA, CDR2 SQIVND (reference sequence). This chain's CDR3 is CASSKQSYSNQPQHF. DNA of the CDR3: TGTGCCAGTAGTAAACAGAGTTATAGCAATCAGCCCCAGCATTTT.

This clone has just one count. The CDR3: CSVDLGAAGYTF. In DNA, the CDR3 is TGCAGCGTTGACTTGGGGGCGGCGGGCTACACCTTC. The chain combines TRBV29-1 with TRBJ1-2; D is perhaps TRBD1 (6 bases). CDR1 and CDR2 from the germline V gene are SQVTM and ANQGSEA. Trimming pared 3 bases from V and 8 bases from J, leaving 13 bases between. This CDR3 comprises 12 residues. The full variable domain, in which reference TRBV29-1 and TRBJ1-2 provide the parts outside the CDR3, is SAVISQKPSRDICQRGTSLTIQCQVDSQVTMMFWYRQQPGQSLTLIATANQGSEATYESGFVIDKFPISRPNLTFSTLTVSNMSPEDSSIYLCSVDLGAAGYTFGSGTRLTVV.

V gene TRBV10-2 combines with J gene TRBJ2-1, with 9 nucleotides matching TRBD1. The CDR3 length is 15 residues. From germline, CDR1 is WSHSY and CDR2 SAAADI. Trimming took 3 bases from V and 7 from J; bases not matched to a gene: 7. The CDR3 here is CASSERQGVRNEQFF. The CDR3 DNA sequence: TGCGCCAGCAGTGAAAGACAGGGGGTGCGGAATGAGCAGTTCTTC.

A single count supports this clone. The J gene is TRBJ2-6, the V gene TRBV2; D possibly corresponds to TRBD1 (5 bases). Deletions cut 10 bases from V and 3 bases from J, with 13 bases between. In germline, CDR1 is SNHLY, CDR2 FYNNEI. This CDR3 contains 14 residues. CDR3 residues: CATKPGFGANVLTF. The DNA for the CDR3 is TGTGCCACAAAACCAGGGTTTGGGGCCAACGTCCTGACTTTC. The full variable domain, its missing parts supplied by reference TRBV2 and TRBJ2-6, is EPEVTQTPSHQVTQMGQEVILRCVPISNHLYFYWYRQILGQKVEFLVSFYNNEISEKSEIFDDQFSVERPDGSNFTLKIRSTKLEDSAMYFCATKPGFGANVLTFGAGSRLTVL.

This clone was picked up one time. The J gene is TRBJ2-1, the V gene TRBV10-3, with 11 bases fitting TRBD2. Per the germline V gene, CDR1 is ENHRY and CDR2 is SYGVKD. The CDR3 runs 16 residues. Trimming cost V 4 bases and J 2 bases; bases outside gene matches: 4. CDR3 loop: CAISGQTSGAYNEQFF. The DNA for the CDR3 is TGTGCCATCAGTGGACAGACTAGCGGGGCCTACAATGAGCAGTTCTTC.

This clone was counted once. This rearrangement joins TRBV29-1 to TRBJ2-7; 7 bases are a match to TRBD1. The V gene end was trimmed by 1 base and the J gene end by 7 bases; junction bases not matched to a gene: 7. The CDR3 is 13 residues long. CDR1 and CDR2 from the germline V gene are SQVTM and ANQGSEA. The CDR3 protein is CSVEGRGGAEQYF. The CDR3 nucleotides are TGCAGCGTTGAAGGTAGAGGGGGCGCGGAGCAGTACTTC.

The chain's CDR3 is CASNHGVGNQPQHF. The CDR3 DNA follows: TGTGCCAGCAACCACGGGGTGGGCAATCAGCCCCAGCATTTT. The chain uses TRBV5-8 and TRBJ1-5, with unresolved D. The CDR3 contains 14 residues. Germline CDR1 and CDR2: SGHTS and YDEGEE. Trimming pared 6 bases from V and 2 bases from J, leaving 12 bases between.

This clone has just a few counts. The rearrangement joins TRBV4-2 to TRBJ2-2, with TRBD1 as a possible D gene (5 bases). CDR3 length: 17 residues. The V gene lost 0 bases and the J gene lost 5 bases, with 16 bases spanning the gap. Germline V gives CDR1 LGHNA, CDR2 YNFKEQ. The CDR3 loop is CASSQEVIGHKTGELFF. The CDR3 DNA is TGTGCCAGCAGCCAAGAAGTAATCGGACATAAAACCGGGGAGCTGTTTTTT.

This clone was found a few times. The chain carries TRBV6-2 or TRBV6-3 and TRBJ1-5; D perhaps matches TRBD1 (6 bases). Germline CDR1 is MNHEY and CDR2 is SVGEGT. The CDR3 runs 17 residues. V dropped 6 bases and J dropped 8 bases, with 26 bases sitting between them. The DNA of the CDR3 is TGTGCCAGCAGCCCATCAACCTCAGGGGCCCGCCTTGAGCCCCAGCATTTT. Protein: CASSPSTSGARLEPQHF.

This chain links TRBV5-4 with TRBJ1-5; no definite D call. The V gene lost 4 bases and the J gene lost 4 bases, with 9 bases spanning the gap. CDR1 and CDR2 (germline): SGHNT, YYREEE (reference sequence). The CDR3 extends over 13 amino acids. As DNA, the CDR3 is TGTGCCAGCAGCCACGGACTGAATCAGCCCCAGCATTTT. The encoded protein is CASSHGLNQPQHF.

In its sample, this clone was seen once. The rearrangement joins TRBV27 to TRBJ2-3; the match to TRBD2 covers 8 bases. Trimming removed 0 bases from V and 4 bases from J; junction bases left unmatched: 6. Germline CDR1 MNHEY, CDR2 SMNVEV (reference sequence). The CDR3 consists of 16 residues. CDR3 nucleotides: TGTGCCAGCAGTTTATCGCCCGGGAGGGCCCCAGATACGCAGTATTTT. Translation: CASSLSPGRAPDTQYF.

This chain links TRBV19 with TRBJ1-2, with TRBD1 matching 7 bases. CDR1 is LNHDA, CDR2 SQIVND, per germline (reference sequence). There are 15 residues in the CDR3. V trimming: 6 bases; J trimming: 4 bases; junction bases outside the gene matches: 11. The chain's CDR3 is CASRSDRSGSYGYTF. For the CDR3, the DNA is TGTGCCAGTAGATCGGACAGGTCCGGCTCCTATGGCTACACCTTC.

This chain uses TRBV5-4 with TRBJ2-1, with D tentatively TRBD2 (6 bases). Trimming shortened V by 4 bases and J by 2 bases, and 19 bases separated the two germline ends. Germline V CDR1 and CDR2: SGHNT, YYREEE (reference sequence). The CDR3 is 17 amino acids. The DNA for the CDR3 is TGTGCCAGCAGCATGGACCCAGGGAGGATTACCTACAATGAGCAGTTCTTC. Protein sequence: CASSMDPGRITYNEQFF.

V gene TRBV27 combines with J gene TRBJ2-7; 8 nucleotides line up with TRBD1. The CDR3 loop spans 17 amino acids. The V and J ends lost 5 bases and 0 bases, in that order; junction bases with no gene match: 12. Per the germline V gene, CDR1 is MNHEY and CDR2 is SMNVEV (reference sequence). For the CDR3, the DNA is TGTGCCAGCAGTACCCGAGTCACAGGGGGTAGCTCCTACGAGCAGTACTTC. This gives the protein CASSTRVTGGSSYEQYF.